This note documents a single T cell receptor (beta chain) sequence. V lost 3 bases and J 6 bases, leaving 12 bases between the germline ends. CDR3 length: 14 residues. The germline V gene has CDR1 SGHRS and CDR2 YFSETQ. In the authors' workflow: Estimates of nucleated cell counts were drawn from the amplification of reference gene primers. The protocol was immunoSEQ multiplex PCR, while the TCRdb copy is restricted to in-frame clones and leaves out a portion. That table gives V, J and clone size, and the DNA gave D and trimming. The sample includes 150,000 or so clones, about four fifths seen only once; the top ten take 14%. This entry belongs to a study of blood T cell repertoires in COVID-19. Study as a whole: Samples taken during acute and convalescent COVID-19 were collected in the United States, Italy and Spain.

The TCR comes from a man between 18 and 35 years old with active or convalescent COVID-19. The sequenced sample consisted of peripheral blood. The rearrangement joins TRBV5-1 to TRBJ2-2; possibly TRBD1 for D (6 bases). CDR3 sequence (DNA): TGCGCCAGCAGCTCCGGGACAATACCCGGGGAGCTGTTTTTT. This sequence encodes CASSSGTIPGELFF.